The T cell receptor (beta chain) under discussion was sequenced for a study of CD8+ T cells in alopecia areata. Study results and caveats: Within the top 100, expanded CD8+ clones significantly decreased with tofacitinib, as did scalp clonality. Higher clonality than in normal scalp was seen in lesional scalp, especially alopecia totalis/universalis.

Stated treatment: oral pan-JAK inhibitor, 5-10 mg twice daily. Extracted from the samples, RNA was reverse transcribed into cDNA to serve as the sequencing template. Here immunoSEQ multiplex PCR was the method, and the copy in TCRdb shows in-frame clones only, minus some. Of approximately 210,000 clones listed, 64% are singletons. This CDR3 is built from 13 residues. Trimming removed 4 bases from V and 4 bases from J, with 13 bases in between. Germline V CDR1 and CDR2: GTSNPN, SVGIG (reference sequence). This clone came up a few times. Its antigen is still unknown. Sequenced here: CD4+ T cells sorted from blood, sampled at approximately week 49, from a patient treated with tofacitinib. This chain uses TRBV30 with TRBJ1-1, with D unresolved. This clonotype was obtained from a human donor with alopecia areata. The CDR3 spells CAWMRERSTEAFF. The CDR3 DNA reads as TGTGCCTGGATGAGGGAAAGGAGCACTGAAGCTTTCTTT.